This section outlines one T cell receptor beta chain sequence together with its context. The CDR3 runs 15 residues. The germline V gene has CDR1 LNHDA and CDR2 SQIVND (reference sequence). Trimming took off 6 bases at V and 7 bases at J, with 18 bases between the two ends. These data come from a study of cytomegalovirus exposure and HLA in healthy donors. A multiplex PCR was run with 60 Vbeta primers and 13 Jbeta primers. Sequencing was performed with immunoSEQ multiplex PCR; in TCRdb, only in-frame clones are kept and a portion is missing. The data hold 75,000 to 100,000 clones, with 60% to 80% observed a single time.

V and J are TRBV19 and TRBJ1-4, with D possibly being TRBD1 (5 bases). The receptor was derived from a man aged 35 to 55 in good health and CMV-seronegative. The sequenced material came from PBMCs. As DNA, the CDR3 is TGTGCCAGTAGACCCGCAGGGCCCCGAGGTGAAAAACTGTTTTTT. It codes for CASRPAGPRGEKLFF.